This is a list of T cell receptor beta chains from one sample in a study of blood T cell repertoires in COVID-19. Generated by immunoSEQ multiplex PCR, the TCRdb table keeps only in-frame clones and is missing some. The repertoire has about 140,000 clones, 65% to 80% of them found once; the top ten carry 1.5% to 2.5%. The sample consisted of peripheral blood. Every receptor here comes from a woman in her sixties or seventies with acute or convalescent COVID-19. The CDR3 runs from the conserved cysteine through the conserved F or W.

CDR3,V,J
CASSWEGLADYEQYF,TRBV5-4,TRBJ2-7
CASSDRDSAYGYTF,TRBV6-1,TRBJ1-2
CASSQDRDNQPQHF,TRBV4-2,TRBJ1-5
CASRPHRGDYGYTF,TRBV12-2,TRBJ1-2
CASSQTSGIYEQYF,TRBV19,TRBJ2-7
CATRSSGRGQQYF,TRBV15,TRBJ2-7
CASSPSEPLNEKLFF,TRBV18,TRBJ1-4
CAWSVGLAGRWGSYNEQFF,TRBV30,TRBJ2-1
CASSLDPVTATTGELFF,TRBV11-3,TRBJ2-2
CASSWTSNYGYTF,TRBV7-9,TRBJ1-2
CASSYGRTTNTGELFF,TRBV7-9,TRBJ2-2
CASSASGMRTGELFF,TRBV11-3,TRBJ2-2
CASSQVAGWNYGYTF,TRBV14,TRBJ1-2
CASSREMSYNEQFF,TRBV7-9,TRBJ2-1
CASSFLAGGYEQYF,TRBV7-9,TRBJ2-7
CASSLSEGGERETQYF,TRBV5-6,TRBJ2-5
CSVEDTVKTRFNYGYTF,TRBV29-1,TRBJ1-2
CASSMAGLTQYF,TRBV11-2,TRBJ2-3
CASSLVAEAFF,TRBV28,TRBJ1-1
CASSHAGANPTGEQFF,TRBV4-1,TRBJ2-1
CASSAIRPGQGPNSPLHF,TRBV7-6,TRBJ1-6
CASRSTGRDEQYF,TRBV5-1,TRBJ2-7
CASSSGLANYNEQFF,TRBV5-4,TRBJ2-1
CASSLIYDEQFF,TRBV7-2,TRBJ2-1
CASSLGTAYGEKLFF,TRBV14,TRBJ1-4
CASSGGLAGGKAYNEQFF,TRBV5-4,TRBJ2-1